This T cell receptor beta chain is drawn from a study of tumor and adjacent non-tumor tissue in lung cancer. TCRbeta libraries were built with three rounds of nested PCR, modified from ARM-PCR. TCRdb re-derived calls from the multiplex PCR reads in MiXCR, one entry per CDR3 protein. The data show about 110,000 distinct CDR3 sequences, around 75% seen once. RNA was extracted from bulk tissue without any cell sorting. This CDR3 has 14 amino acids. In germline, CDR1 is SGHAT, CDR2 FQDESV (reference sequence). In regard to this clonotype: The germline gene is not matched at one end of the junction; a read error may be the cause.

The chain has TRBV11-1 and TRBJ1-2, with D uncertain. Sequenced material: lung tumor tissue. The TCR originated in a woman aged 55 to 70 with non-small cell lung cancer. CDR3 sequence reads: CASSSLGPLYGYTF. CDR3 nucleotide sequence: TGTGCCAGTAGCTCACTGGGCCCACTCTATGGCTACACCTTC. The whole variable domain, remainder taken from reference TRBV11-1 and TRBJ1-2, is EAEVAQSPRYKITEKSQAVAFWCDPISGHATLYWYRQILGQGPELLVQFQDESVVDDSQLPKDRFSAERLKGVDSTLKIQPAELGDSAMYLCASSSLGPLYGYTFGSGTRLTVV.